The T cell receptor (beta chain) described here comes from a study (dated by TCRdb to about 2015). About the investigation overall: The study examined whether tumor-infiltrating Tregs in breast cancer are drawn from blood Tregs or arise in situ by conversion from other CD4+ T cell subsets. The full study reports these points: Rather than covering whole repertoires, validation in the larger cohort was restricted to a single TCR beta V-J rearrangement. Tumor memory CD4+ T cell TCR gene usage clustered with blood and lymph node memory CD4+ cells and lymph node naive CD4+ cells. The greatest overlap of tumor-infiltrating Treg TCR alpha and beta sequences was observed with tumor naive CD4+ T cells, followed by blood naive CD4+ T cells.

Note on this clonotype: The specificity of this receptor is unknown. This clone may be a read error of a much larger clone one base away.

Full-length TCR variable regions were amplified by 5' RACE PCR using constant-region reverse primers, and then by semi-nested PCR using Nested Universal Primer A. The ReliaPrep RNA Cell Miniprep System was used to extract total RNA, which was then reverse transcribed into 5'RACE-ready cDNA with the SMARTer RACE 5'/3' Kit. An Illumina MiSeq was used to sequence the full-length TCR alpha and beta libraries, which had been barcoded with multiplex adaptors. Under the source paper's analysis protocol: For each of nine subset-tissue groups, sequencing data from the five patients were pooled, and the groups were then compared using unsupervised clustering of TCR gene usage. Repertoire similarity was calculated with the Morisita-Horn index, weighting shared sequences by their contribution to each repertoire. TCRdb trimmed the raw reads at Q25, called clones with MiXCR and kept productive beta chains. Every entry covers one CDR3 protein and lists the most common genes and DNA from its rows. These V and J calls rely on TCRdb rather than the paper's analysis. Here the sample has tens of thousands of distinct CDR3 sequences; approximately 28% occur a single time. The top ten hold about 2.4% of the sample.

The Miltenyi Naive CD4+ T Cell Isolation kit was used to purify naive CD4+ T cells, and CD25 microbeads were used to remove Tregs. Tregs, naive and memory CD4+ T cells from tumor, blood and ipsilateral draining lymph nodes of five breast cancer patients underwent full-length TCR alpha and beta sequencing. Tumor tissue and lymph nodes obtained by ipsilateral axillary dissection were perfused with PBS, cut into small pieces and digested using collagenase I and hyaluronidase. FACS confirmed that the sorted cell populations were more than 90% pure. The sequence derives from a female donor with breast cancer. Material for sequencing was tumor-infiltrating naive CD4+ T cells sorted from the breast tumor. The sample's cell subset or site, from its label and the paper: naive CD4+ T cells, CD4+CD45RA+CD25-.

Here is the DNA: TGCGCCAGCGCCCTAGGGGGGCCCTACAATGAGCAGTTCTTC. Its product reads: CASALGGPYNEQFF. The chain is made from TRBV5-1 and TRBJ2-1; the D gene is possibly TRBD1 or TRBD2, with 6 bases matching each. CDR1 SGHRS and CDR2 YFSETQ are derived from the germline V gene. Reading from cysteine to phenylalanine, the CDR3 counts 14 amino acids. Solely the CDR3 DNA is kept, with 42 bases framed from the first base. The junction carries 13 bases between V and J, which are trimmed by 7 bases and 2 bases respectively.